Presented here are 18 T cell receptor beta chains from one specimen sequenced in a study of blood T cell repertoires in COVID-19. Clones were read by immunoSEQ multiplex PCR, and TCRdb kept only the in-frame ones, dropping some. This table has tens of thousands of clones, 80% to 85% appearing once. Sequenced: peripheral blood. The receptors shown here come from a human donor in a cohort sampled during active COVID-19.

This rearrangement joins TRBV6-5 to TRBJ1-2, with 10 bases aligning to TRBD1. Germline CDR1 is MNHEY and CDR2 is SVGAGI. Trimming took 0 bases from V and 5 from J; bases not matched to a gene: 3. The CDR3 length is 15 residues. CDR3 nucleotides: TGTGCCAGCAGTTACTCGGGACAGGGGATTTATGGCTACACCTTC. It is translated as CASSYSGQGIYGYTF.

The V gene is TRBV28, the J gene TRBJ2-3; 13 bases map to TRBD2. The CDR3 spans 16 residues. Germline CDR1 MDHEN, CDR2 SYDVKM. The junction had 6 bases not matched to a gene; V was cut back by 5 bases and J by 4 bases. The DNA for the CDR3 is TGTGCCAGCAGTGCTACTAGCGGGGGGGCATCAGATACGCAGTATTTT. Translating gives CASSATSGGASDTQYF.

In DNA, the CDR3 is TGTGCCAGCAGCTTAGGAACAGGGCCGCACACCGGGGAGCTGTTTTTT. This encodes CASSLGTGPHTGELFF. The chain links TRBV7-9 to TRBJ2-2, with a tentative D call TRBD1 (6 bases). Germline V CDR1 and CDR2: SEHNR, FQNEAQ (reference sequence). CDR3 size: 16 residues. Between the trimmed V and J ends, which lost 1 base and 3 bases, there was a span of 12 bases.

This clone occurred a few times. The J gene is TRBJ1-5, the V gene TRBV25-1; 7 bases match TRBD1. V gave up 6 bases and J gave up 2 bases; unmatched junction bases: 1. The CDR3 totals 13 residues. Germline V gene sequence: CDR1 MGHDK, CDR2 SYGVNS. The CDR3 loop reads CASRGQGNQPQHF. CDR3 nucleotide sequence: TGTGCCAGCAGAGGACAGGGCAATCAGCCCCAGCATTTT.

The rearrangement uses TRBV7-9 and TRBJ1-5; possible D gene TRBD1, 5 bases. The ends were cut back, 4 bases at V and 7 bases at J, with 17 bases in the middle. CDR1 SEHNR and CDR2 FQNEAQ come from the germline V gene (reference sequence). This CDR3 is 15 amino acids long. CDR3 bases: TGTGCCAGCAGCTCGATGGGCGGGGGGTCGCAGCCCCAGCATTTT. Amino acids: CASSSMGGGSQPQHF.

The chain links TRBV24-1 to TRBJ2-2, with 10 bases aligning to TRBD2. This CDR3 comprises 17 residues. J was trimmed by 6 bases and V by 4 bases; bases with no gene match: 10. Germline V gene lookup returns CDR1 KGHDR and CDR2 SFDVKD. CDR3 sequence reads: CATSDDLAGVSAGELFF. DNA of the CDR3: TGTGCCACCAGTGACGATCTAGCGGGGGTCTCGGCCGGGGAGCTGTTTTTT.

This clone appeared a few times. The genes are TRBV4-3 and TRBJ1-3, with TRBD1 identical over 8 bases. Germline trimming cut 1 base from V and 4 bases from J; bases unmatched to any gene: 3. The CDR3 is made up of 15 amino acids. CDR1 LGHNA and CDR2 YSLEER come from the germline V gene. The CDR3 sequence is CASSQGQGRGNTIYF. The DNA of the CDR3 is TGCGCCAGCAGCCAAGGACAGGGGAGAGGAAACACCATATATTTT.

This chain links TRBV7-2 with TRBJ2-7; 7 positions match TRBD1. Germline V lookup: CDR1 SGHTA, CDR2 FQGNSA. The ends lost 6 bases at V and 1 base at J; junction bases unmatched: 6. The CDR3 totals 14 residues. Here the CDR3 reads CASSSWTGSYEQYF. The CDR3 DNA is TGTGCCAGCAGTTCCTGGACAGGTTCCTACGAGCAGTACTTC.

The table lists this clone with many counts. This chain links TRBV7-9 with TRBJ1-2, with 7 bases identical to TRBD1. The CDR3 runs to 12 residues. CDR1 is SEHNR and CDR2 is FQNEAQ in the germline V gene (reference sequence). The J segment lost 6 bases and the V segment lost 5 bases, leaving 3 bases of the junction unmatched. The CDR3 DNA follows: TGTGCCAGCAGCATCGGGACAGATGGCTACACCTTC. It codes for CASSIGTDGYTF.

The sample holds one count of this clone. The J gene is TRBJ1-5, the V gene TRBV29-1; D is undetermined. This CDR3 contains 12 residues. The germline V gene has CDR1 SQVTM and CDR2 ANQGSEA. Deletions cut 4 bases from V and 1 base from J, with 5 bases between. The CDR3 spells CSVGQSNQPQHF. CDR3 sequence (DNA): TGCAGCGTTGGGCAGAGCAATCAGCCCCAGCATTTT.

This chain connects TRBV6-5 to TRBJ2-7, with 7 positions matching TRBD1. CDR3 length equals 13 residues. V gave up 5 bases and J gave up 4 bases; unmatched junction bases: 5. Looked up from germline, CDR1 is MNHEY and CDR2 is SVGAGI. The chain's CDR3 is CASSRQGEYEQYV. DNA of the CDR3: TGTGCCAGCAGTAGACAGGGCGAGTACGAGCAGTACGTC.

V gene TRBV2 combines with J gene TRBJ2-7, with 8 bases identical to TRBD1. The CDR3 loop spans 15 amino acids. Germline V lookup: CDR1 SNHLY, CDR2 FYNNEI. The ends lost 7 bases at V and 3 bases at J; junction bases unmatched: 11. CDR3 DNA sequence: TGTGCCAGCACCCCAGTGGACAGGGATAACTACGAGCAGTACTTC. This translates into CASTPVDRDNYEQYF.

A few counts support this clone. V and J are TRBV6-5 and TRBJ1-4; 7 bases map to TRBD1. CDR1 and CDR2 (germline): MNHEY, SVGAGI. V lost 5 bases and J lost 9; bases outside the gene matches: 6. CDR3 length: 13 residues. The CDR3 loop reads CASSPGTAKKLFF. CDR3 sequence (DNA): TGTGCCAGCAGTCCCGGGACAGCTAAAAAACTGTTTTTT.

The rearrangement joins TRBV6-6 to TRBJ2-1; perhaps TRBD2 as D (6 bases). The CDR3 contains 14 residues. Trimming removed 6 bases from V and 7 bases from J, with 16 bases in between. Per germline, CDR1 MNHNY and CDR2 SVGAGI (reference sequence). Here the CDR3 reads CASSSGLSGNEQFF. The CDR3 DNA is TGTGCCAGCAGCTCGGGACTCTCAGGGAATGAGCAGTTCTTC.

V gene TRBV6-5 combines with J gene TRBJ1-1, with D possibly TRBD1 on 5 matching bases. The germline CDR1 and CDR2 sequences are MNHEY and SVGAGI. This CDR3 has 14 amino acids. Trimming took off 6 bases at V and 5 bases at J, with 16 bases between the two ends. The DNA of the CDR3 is TGTGCCAGCAGCCAAAAGGGTGGGGGGACTGAAGCTTTCTTT. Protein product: CASSQKGGGTEAFF.

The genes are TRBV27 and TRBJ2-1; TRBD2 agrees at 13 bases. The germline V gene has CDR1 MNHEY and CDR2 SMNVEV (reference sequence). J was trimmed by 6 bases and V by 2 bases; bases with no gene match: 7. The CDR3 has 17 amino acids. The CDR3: CASSLGLAGALSNEQFF. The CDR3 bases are TGTGCCAGCAGTTTAGGACTAGCGGGGGCCCTTTCCAATGAGCAGTTCTTC.

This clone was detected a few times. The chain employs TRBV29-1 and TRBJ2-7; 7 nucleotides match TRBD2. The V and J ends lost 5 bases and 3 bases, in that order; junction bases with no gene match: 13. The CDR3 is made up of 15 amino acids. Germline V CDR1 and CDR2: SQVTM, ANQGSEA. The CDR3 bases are TGCAGCGTTCGGGTGAGGGGACTATCCCACTACGAGCAGTACTTC. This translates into CSVRVRGLSHYEQYF.

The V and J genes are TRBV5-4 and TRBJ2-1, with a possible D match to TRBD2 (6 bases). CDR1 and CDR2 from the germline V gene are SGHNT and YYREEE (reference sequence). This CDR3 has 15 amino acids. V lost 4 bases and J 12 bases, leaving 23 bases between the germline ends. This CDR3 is CASSRAGTEAGVQFF. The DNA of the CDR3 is TGTGCCAGCAGCAGGGCCGGGACTGAGGCTGGGGTGCAGTTCTTC.